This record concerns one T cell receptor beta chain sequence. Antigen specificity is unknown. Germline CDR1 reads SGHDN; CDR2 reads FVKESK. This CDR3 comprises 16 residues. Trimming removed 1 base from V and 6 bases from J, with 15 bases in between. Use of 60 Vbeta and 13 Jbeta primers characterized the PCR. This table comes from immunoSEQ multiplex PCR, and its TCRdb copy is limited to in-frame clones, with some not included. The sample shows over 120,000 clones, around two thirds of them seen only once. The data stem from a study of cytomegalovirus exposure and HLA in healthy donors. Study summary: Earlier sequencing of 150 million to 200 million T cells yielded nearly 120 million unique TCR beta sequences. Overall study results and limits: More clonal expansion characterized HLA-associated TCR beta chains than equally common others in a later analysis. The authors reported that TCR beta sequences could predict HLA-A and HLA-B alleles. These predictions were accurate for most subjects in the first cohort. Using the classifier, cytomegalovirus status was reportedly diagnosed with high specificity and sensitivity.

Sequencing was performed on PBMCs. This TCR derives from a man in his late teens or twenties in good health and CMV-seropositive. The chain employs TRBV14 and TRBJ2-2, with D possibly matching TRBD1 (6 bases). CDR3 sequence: CASSQVGRGEPGELFF. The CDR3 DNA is TGTGCCAGCAGCCAAGTTGGCAGGGGTGAGCCCGGGGAGCTGTTTTTT.